A single sample gave rise to the 30 T cell receptor beta chains below, sequenced in a study of T-cell reconstitution after alpha-beta-depleted transplantation in children. Preparation of the TCRbeta library involved a method that used unique molecular identifiers. One entry per CDR3 protein results from TCRdb running MiXCR on the PCR reads. The sample has roughly 790,000 distinct CDR3 sequences; approximately 15% are singletons. Sequencing was performed on PBMCs, mostly from graft donor cells, taken 360 days after TCRalphabeta/CD19-depleted stem cell transplant. Every receptor here comes from a male patient younger than 18 who had a stem cell transplant for acute lymphoblastic leukemia, so the T cells may come from the graft donor.

The gene calls are TRBV29-1 and TRBJ1-1, with 12 bases aligning to TRBD1. CDR1 is SQVTM and CDR2 is ANQGSEA in the germline V gene. The CDR3 loop spans 15 amino acids. The V segment lost 4 bases and the J segment 7 bases; nucleotides outside the gene matches: 10. For the CDR3, the DNA is TGCAGCGTTGTAGTCTGGGACAGGGGGCAGAGTGAAGCTTTCTTT. This encodes CSVVVWDRGQSEAFF.

The chain joins TRBV20-1 to TRBJ2-7; D call uncertain. Trimming removed 1 base at V and 4 bases at J, with 17 bases between. The CDR3 loop spans 15 amino acids. Germline-derived CDR1 and CDR2 are DFQATT and SNEGSKA (reference sequence). In DNA, the CDR3 is TGCAGTGCTAGAGTGGCGGTACGACCCCCATACGAGCAGTACTTC. It encodes CSARVAVRPPYEQYF.

This clonotype was seen at least ten times. CDR3 sequence (DNA): TGCGCCAGCAGCTTCAGTCCCGGGACAGGGGGCTTAAAGGAAAAACTGTTTTTT. Translated: CASSFSPGTGGLKEKLFF. The chain combines TRBV5-1 with TRBJ1-4; the match to TRBD1 covers 12 bases. The CDR3 consists of 18 residues. Trimming at V came to 2 bases and at J to 8 bases, leaving 13 bases not matched to a gene. Per the germline V gene, CDR1 is SGHRS and CDR2 is YFSETQ.

The chain has TRBV19 and TRBJ2-5, with 7 bases fitting TRBD1. The CDR3 covers 15 residues. V was pared by 4 bases and J by 1 base, with 6 bases of the junction left unmatched. Germline-derived CDR1 and CDR2 are LNHDA and SQIVND (reference sequence). The CDR3 nucleotides are TGTGCCAGTAGTAGGGCAGGGGGTTTCCAAGAGACCCAGTACTTC. The encoded protein is CASSRAGGFQETQYF.

V gene TRBV6-1 combines with J gene TRBJ1-4, with TRBD1 matching 7 bases. The CDR3 has 16 amino acids. Germline V CDR1 and CDR2: MNHNS, SASEGT. V trimming: 6 bases; J trimming: 0 bases; junction bases outside the gene matches: 7. In nucleotides, the CDR3 is TGTGCCAGCAGCCTACAGGGGCAAGCAACTAATGAAAAACTGTTTTTT. Its protein is CASSLQGQATNEKLFF.

This clonotype was picked up a small number of times. This chain uses TRBV5-1 with TRBJ2-2, with 9 bases that match TRBD1. The V gene end was trimmed by 5 bases and the J gene end by 3 bases; junction bases not matched to a gene: 5. The CDR3 extends over 15 amino acids. Germline V gives CDR1 SGHRS, CDR2 YFSETQ. The CDR3 DNA sequence: TGCGCCAGCAGATCCGGGACAGGGTACACCGGGGAGCTGTTTTTT. It yields the protein CASRSGTGYTGELFF.

The chain employs TRBV12-3 or TRBV12-4 and TRBJ2-7; TRBD2 matches 8 bases. V lost 4 bases, J lost 7 bases, and 9 bases stayed unmatched. The CDR3 is 14 residues long. The CDR3 spells CASSSRGGLKEQYF. CDR3 in DNA: TGTGCCAGCAGTTCTCGCGGGGGGTTAAAGGAGCAGTACTTC.

The V and J genes are TRBV25-1 and TRBJ1-2; TRBD1 might be the D (5 bases). This CDR3 region has 14 residues. Germline CDR1 MGHDK, CDR2 SYGVNS. Trimming stripped 3 bases from V and 8 bases from J, with 16 bases between. Here the CDR3 DNA reads TGTGCCAGCAGTGACCTGGGGACCAGTGAGGGCTACACCTTC. Translating gives CASSDLGTSEGYTF.

This chain connects TRBV11-1 to TRBJ2-7; 7 bases are shared with TRBD1. The germline gives CDR1 SGHAT, CDR2 FQDESV (reference sequence). The CDR3 is 19 residues long. The V gene end was trimmed by 3 bases and the J gene end by 3 bases; junction bases not matched to a gene: 20. In nucleotides, the CDR3 is TGTGCCAGCAGCTTTATATCTCCCCACAGGGGTGTCCTCTACTACGAGCAGTACTTC. This gives the protein CASSFISPHRGVLYYEQYF.

This clonotype has more than one count but fewer than ten. V usage is TRBV20-1 and J usage is TRBJ2-1, with D perhaps being TRBD1 or TRBD2 (5 bases each). There are 12 residues in the CDR3. Germline V gene data show CDR1 as DFQATT and CDR2 as SNEGSKA (reference sequence). The CDR3 sequence: CQGASSYNEQFF. The CDR3 nucleotides read TGCCAGGGAGCGAGCTCCTACAATGAGCAGTTCTTC.

The sample holds a few counts of this clonotype. The CDR3 DNA sequence: TGCAGTGCTAGAGATTTTCTAGCGGGGAGTTACGAGCAGTACTTC. It translates to CSARDFLAGSYEQYF. J is TRBJ2-7 and V is TRBV20-1; 9 bases are a match to TRBD2. CDR1 and CDR2 from the germline V gene are DFQATT and SNEGSKA (reference sequence). After removal of 0 bases from V and 4 bases from J, the junction contained 7 bases not matched to a gene. This CDR3 has 15 residues.

The gene calls are TRBV7-3 and TRBJ2-1; 13 positions match TRBD2. J gave up 7 bases and V 2 bases, and 5 bases lay outside the gene matches. CDR3 length equals 16 residues. In germline, CDR1 is SGHTA, CDR2 FQGTGA. CDR3 sequence (DNA): TGTGCCAGCAGCTTAGATTTGACTAGCGGGGGGAATGAGCAGTTCTTC. Residues: CASSLDLTSGGNEQFF.

This chain links TRBV3-1 with TRBJ2-7, with 7 bases that match TRBD2. The V segment lost 4 bases and the J segment 8 bases; nucleotides outside the gene matches: 14. Germline V gene data show CDR1 as LGHDT and CDR2 as YNNKEL (reference sequence). The CDR3 runs to 15 residues. The CDR3 loop reads CASSPGGRGRSKQYF. Here the CDR3 DNA reads TGTGCCAGCAGCCCCGGGGGGAGGGGCAGGTCAAAGCAGTACTTC.

This clonotype was counted a few times. The chain links TRBV13 to TRBJ2-7; D may be TRBD2 (7 bases). Germline V gene lookup returns CDR1 PRHDT and CDR2 FYEKMQ (reference sequence). There are 14 residues in the CDR3. V gave up 3 bases and J gave up 2 bases, with 11 bases separating them. CDR3 coding DNA: TGTGCCAGCAGCTTTGGGGGGGCCCCCTACGAGCAGTACTTC. This translates into CASSFGGAPYEQYF.

The gene calls are TRBV12-5 and TRBJ2-3; D not certain. The CDR3 runs 15 residues. Germline V CDR1 and CDR2: LGHNT, FRNRAP. V dropped 0 bases and J dropped 2 bases, with 9 bases sitting between them. The CDR3 DNA follows: TGTGCTAGTGGTTTGGTACCATACTCCACAGATACGCAGTATTTT. Encoded protein: CASGLVPYSTDTQYF.

This chain links TRBV20-1 with TRBJ2-7; D is possibly TRBD1 (6 bases). The germline V gene encodes CDR1 DFQATT and CDR2 SNEGSKA (reference sequence). This CDR3 comprises 16 residues. The V end lost 0 bases, the J end lost 6 bases, and 21 bases lay between the germline ends. The chain's CDR3 is CSARDRDGTTGFEQYF. CDR3 nucleotides: TGCAGTGCTAGAGATAGGGACGGGACAACAGGTTTCGAGCAGTACTTC.

In this sample, this clonotype turned up many times. This sequence joins TRBV11-2 and TRBJ2-1; 9 positions match TRBD2. V gave up 4 bases and J gave up 4 bases; unmatched junction bases: 5. The CDR3 runs 15 residues. The germline CDR1 and CDR2 sequences are SGHAT and FQNNGV. DNA for the CDR3: TGTGCCAGCAGCTCCCTAGCGGGGATTTACAATGAGCAGTTCTTC. Protein product: CASSSLAGIYNEQFF.

This clonotype turned up a few times. The CDR3 DNA reads TGCAGCGGTCGACGACGGGGGGACGGGTTCTTC. It specifies CSGRRRGDGFF. The chain couples TRBV29-1 to TRBJ2-1; 7 nucleotides align to TRBD2. Trimming at V came to 7 bases and at J to 15 bases, leaving 12 bases not matched to a gene. Germline V gene sequence: CDR1 SQVTM, CDR2 ANQGSEA. The CDR3 contains 11 residues.

In its sample, this clonotype was seen a few times. The chain has TRBV12-3 or TRBV12-4 and TRBJ2-1; 10 positions match TRBD2. The CDR3 totals 17 residues. Trimming removed 0 bases from V and 1 base from J; junction bases left unmatched: 3. The CDR3 region is CASSLASGRFSYNEQFF. CDR3 sequence (DNA): TGTGCCAGCAGTTTAGCTAGCGGGAGGTTTTCCTACAATGAGCAGTTCTTC.

This sequence joins TRBV20-1 and TRBJ2-5; TRBD2 is a possible D gene (5 bases). Germline V CDR1 and CDR2: DFQATT, SNEGSKA (reference sequence). V lost 3 bases to trimming and J lost 3 bases, with 11 bases between them. The CDR3 runs to 13 residues. The CDR3 protein is CSASRDPKETQYF. The CDR3 DNA reads TGCAGTGCTAGCCGGGATCCGAAAGAGACCCAGTACTTC.

This chain uses TRBV4-1 with TRBJ2-1; 8 nucleotides line up with TRBD2. The CDR3 is made up of 17 amino acids. CDR1 is MGHRA, CDR2 YSYEKL, per germline. V lost 2 bases, J lost 8 bases, and 14 bases stayed unmatched. CDR3 sequence reads: CASSQLFKRTSRHEQFF. CDR3 coding DNA: TGCGCCAGCAGCCAATTGTTCAAACGGACTAGCAGGCATGAGCAGTTCTTC.

This clonotype was picked up many times. This sequence joins TRBV7-2 and TRBJ2-5; 8 bases line up with TRBD1. V shed 1 base and J 3 bases; nucleotides not matched to a gene: 7. Looked up from germline, CDR1 is SGHTA and CDR2 is FQGNSA. The CDR3 has 16 residues. The CDR3 reads CASSLGVLDREETQYF. CDR3 sequence (DNA): TGTGCCAGCAGCTTAGGGGTGTTGGACAGGGAAGAGACCCAGTACTTC. Full variable domain (rest looked up from reference TRBV7-2 and TRBJ2-5): GAGVSQSPSNKVTEKGKDVELRCDPISGHTALYWYRQSLGQGLEFLIYFQGNSAPDKSGLPSDRFSAERTGGSVSTLTIQRTQQEDSAVYLCASSLGVLDREETQYFGPGTRLLVL.

Only a few counts were recorded for this clonotype. The chain joins TRBV4-1 to TRBJ2-7, with D possibly matching TRBD2 (5 bases). The V gene's germline CDR1 is MGHRA and CDR2 YSYEKL. The CDR3 length is 15 residues. V was shortened by 3 bases and J by 0 bases, with 12 bases between the two germline ends. The DNA of the CDR3 is TGCGCCAGCAGCCAGCCCCCGAGCGGCTCCTACGAGCAGTACTTC. Encoded protein: CASSQPPSGSYEQYF.

This clonotype was found a few times. In DNA, the CDR3 is TGTGCCAGCAGCTCGACTAGCGGGACATCAAATGAGCAGTTCTTC. The encoded protein is CASSSTSGTSNEQFF. This chain uses TRBV9 with TRBJ2-1; 11 positions match TRBD2. Germline loops: CDR1 SGDLS, CDR2 YYNGEE. CDR3 length: 15 residues. V shed 4 bases, J shed 7 bases, and the junction held 7 bases outside the gene matches.

The sample holds a few counts of this clonotype. V and J are TRBV10-1 and TRBJ2-1, with 9 bases lining up with TRBD1. V shed 5 bases and J 2 bases; nucleotides not matched to a gene: 16. This CDR3 is 19 amino acids long. CDR1 WNHNN and CDR2 SYGVQD come from the germline V gene (reference sequence). This chain's CDR3 is CASSKTGTGNTPTYNEQFF. The DNA of the CDR3 is TGCGCCAGCAGTAAAACCGGGACAGGGAACACTCCTACCTACAATGAGCAGTTCTTC.

This clonotype was seen many times. The genes are TRBV7-2 and TRBJ2-1; 11 bases are shared with TRBD2. CDR1 is SGHTA, CDR2 FQGNSA, per germline. V lost 3 bases, J lost 9 bases, and 7 bases stayed unmatched. The CDR3 is 15 amino acids. CDR3 loop: CASSLRLAGMFEQFF. CDR3 in DNA: TGTGCCAGCAGCTTGCGACTAGCGGGAATGTTTGAGCAGTTCTTC.

This clonotype has just a few counts. J is TRBJ1-1 and V is TRBV5-1; D remains unclear. The germline V gene encodes CDR1 SGHRS and CDR2 YFSETQ. The length of the CDR3 is 13 residues. Between the trimmed V and J ends, which lost 5 bases and 5 bases, there was a span of 13 bases. This CDR3 is CASSGGGMTEAFF. The CDR3 nucleotides read TGCGCCAGCAGTGGTGGAGGGATGACTGAAGCTTTCTTT. Using reference TRBV5-1 and TRBJ1-1 for the parts outside the CDR3, the full variable domain is KAGVTQTPRYLIKTRGQQVTLSCSPISGHRSVSWYQQTPGQGLQFLFEYFSETQRNKGNFPGRFSGRQFSNSRSEMNVSTLELGDSALYLCASSGGGMTEAFFGQGTRLTVV.

This clonotype was found many times. The rearrangement links TRBV9 to TRBJ2-1; 15 nucleotides line up with TRBD2. The CDR3 loop spans 18 amino acids. Trimming cost V 4 bases and J 4 bases; bases outside gene matches: 9. The germline CDR1 and CDR2 sequences are SGDLS and YYNGEE. For the CDR3, the DNA is TGTGCCAGCAGCCCGCGGACTAGCGGGAGGGCCAAGTACAATGAGCAGTTCTTC. Its translation is CASSPRTSGRAKYNEQFF.

This chain connects TRBV10-3 to TRBJ2-7; 7 bases match TRBD1. J gave up 6 bases and V 2 bases, and 1 base lay outside the gene matches. The CDR3 sequence is 12 residues long. The germline gives CDR1 ENHRY, CDR2 SYGVKD. The CDR3 is CAISEGTVEQYF. DNA for the CDR3: TGTGCCATCAGTGAGGGGACAGTCGAGCAGTACTTC.

This clonotype was detected many times. V gene TRBV20-1 combines with J gene TRBJ2-7; 8 bases fit TRBD2. Germline V gene lookup returns CDR1 DFQATT and CDR2 SNEGSKA (reference sequence). The CDR3 has 13 amino acids. V lost 7 bases to trimming and J lost 2 bases; unmatched junction nucleotides: 7. In nucleotides, the CDR3 is TGCAGTGTCCACACTAGCGGTACCTACGAGCAGTACTTC. The encoded protein is CSVHTSGTYEQYF.